These 24 T cell receptor beta chains came from one sample sequenced in a study of PD-L1 blockade in urothelial cancer. The time point is: pretreatment peripheral blood. Clones were sequenced by immunoSEQ multiplex PCR, and TCRdb holds only the in-frame ones, with some missing. The sample has roughly 95,000 clones; around nine tenths are singletons. The sample consisted of PBMCs, taken around atezolizumab (anti-PD-L1) treatment. The receptors derive from a man in his fifties or sixties with urothelial cancer.

V is TRBV11-2 and J is TRBJ1-1; 7 bases are shared with TRBD1. With 3 bases clipped from V and 3 bases from J, the junction kept 1 base outside the gene matches. Germline CDR1 SGHAT, CDR2 FQNNGV. The CDR3 extends over 13 amino acids. The CDR3 sequence is CASSFQGDTEAFF. In DNA form, the CDR3 reads TGTGCCAGCAGCTTCCAGGGGGACACTGAAGCTTTCTTT. Using reference TRBV11-2 and TRBJ1-1 for the parts outside the CDR3, the full variable domain is EAGVAQSPRYKIIEKRQSVAFWCNPISGHATLYWYQQILGQGPKLLIQFQNNGVVDDSQLPKDRFSAERLKGVDSTLKIQPAKLEDSAVYLCASSFQGDTEAFFGQGTRLTVV.

The chain is built from TRBV28 and TRBJ1-2, with D unclear. From germline, CDR1 is MDHEN and CDR2 SYDVKM. The CDR3 is 12 residues long. V shed 8 bases and J shed 4 bases, with 11 bases lying between them. Written as DNA, the CDR3 is TGTGCCAGCGGCCACAGTGGCTATGGCTACACCTTC. Translating gives CASGHSGYGYTF.

The genes are TRBV7-2 and TRBJ2-1, with 8 bases lining up with TRBD2. Germline V lookup: CDR1 SGHTA, CDR2 FQGNSA. The CDR3 spans 16 residues. The J segment lost 4 bases and the V segment lost 3 bases, leaving 8 bases of the junction unmatched. CDR3 sequence reads: CASSLAGGGVYNEQFF. The CDR3 region has the DNA TGTGCCAGCAGCTTGGCGGGAGGAGGCGTATACAATGAGCAGTTCTTC. Full variable domain (rest looked up from reference TRBV7-2 and TRBJ2-1): GAGVSQSPSNKVTEKGKDVELRCDPISGHTALYWYRQSLGQGLEFLIYFQGNSAPDKSGLPSDRFSAERTGGSVSTLTIQRTQQEDSAVYLCASSLAGGGVYNEQFFGPGTRLTVL.

The J gene is TRBJ2-5, the V gene TRBV10-3; 9 positions agree with TRBD1. The J segment lost 1 base and the V segment lost 5 bases, leaving 5 bases of the junction unmatched. Germline CDR1 is ENHRY and CDR2 is SYGVKD. There are 15 residues in the CDR3. CDR3 coding DNA: TGTGCCATCAGTAAAACAGGGGGCAGCCAAGAGACCCAGTACTTC. Translating gives CAISKTGGSQETQYF.

This chain joins TRBV7-6 and TRBJ1-3; weak D call: TRBD1 (5 bases). The germline V and J ends were trimmed by 5 bases and 0 bases, with 11 bases remaining between them. From germline, CDR1 is SGHVS and CDR2 FNYEAQ. The CDR3 consists of 15 residues. The CDR3 is CASSPLGGSGNTIYF. In nucleotides, the CDR3 is TGTGCCAGCAGCCCCCTCGGGGGCTCTGGAAACACCATATATTTT.

The chain couples TRBV28 to TRBJ2-7; D remains ambiguous. Trimming removed 7 bases from V and 1 base from J, with 5 bases in between. Germline CDR1 MDHEN, CDR2 SYDVKM. The CDR3 extends over 11 amino acids. The CDR3 reads CASTGSYEQYF. The CDR3 DNA reads as TGTGCCAGCACAGGATCCTACGAGCAGTACTTC.

The chain is built from TRBV2 and TRBJ2-5, with a possible D match to TRBD2 (6 bases). CDR3 length: 16 amino acids. Germline V lookup: CDR1 SNHLY, CDR2 FYNNEI. V gave up 2 bases and J gave up 1 base, with 14 bases separating them. CDR3 DNA: TGTGCCAGCAGTGAATTGGGACTCCAACCCCAAGAGACCCAGTACTTC. This translates into CASSELGLQPQETQYF. The variable domain in full, with the rest retrieved from reference TRBV2 and TRBJ2-5, is EPEVTQTPSHQVTQMGQEVILRCVPISNHLYFYWYRQILGQKVEFLVSFYNNEISEKSEIFDDQFSVERPDGSNFTLKIRSTKLEDSAMYFCASSELGLQPQETQYFGPGTRLLVL.

The rearrangement uses TRBV9 and TRBJ2-2, with D tentatively TRBD2 (5 bases). The germline gives CDR1 SGDLS, CDR2 YYNGEE. V lost 0 bases, J lost 0 bases, and 9 bases lay in between. The CDR3 has 16 amino acids. CDR3 coding DNA: TGTGCCAGCAGCGTAGGGAGCGGATCGAACACCGGGGAGCTGTTTTTT. Its translation is CASSVGSGSNTGELFF.

This clone was seen at least ten times. The V call is TRBV5-1, the J call TRBJ1-2; D remains ambiguous. The CDR3 is 12 amino acids. The germline gives CDR1 SGHRS, CDR2 YFSETQ. Trimming stripped 4 bases from V and 8 bases from J, with 12 bases between. The CDR3 protein is CASSEAVGGYTF. As DNA, the CDR3 is TGCGCCAGCAGCGAGGCGGTCGGGGGCTACACCTTC.

This rearrangement joins TRBV5-1 to TRBJ1-4; a possible D gene is TRBD1 (6 bases). The CDR3 is 15 amino acids. The ends were cut back, 3 bases at V and 5 bases at J, with 14 bases in the middle. Germline CDR1 SGHRS, CDR2 YFSETQ. In DNA form, the CDR3 reads TGCGCCAGCAGCTGGAGGACGGGGACAAATGAAAAACTGTTTTTT. It specifies CASSWRTGTNEKLFF. Variable domain in full (rest from reference TRBV5-1 and TRBJ1-4): KAGVTQTPRYLIKTRGQQVTLSCSPISGHRSVSWYQQTPGQGLQFLFEYFSETQRNKGNFPGRFSGRQFSNSRSEMNVSTLELGDSALYLCASSWRTGTNEKLFFGSGTQLSVL.

This chain uses TRBV28 with TRBJ1-4; D might be TRBD1 (6 bases). V was trimmed by 10 bases and J by 8 bases, leaving 20 bases between them. Germline lookup yields CDR1 MDHEN and CDR2 SYDVKM. The CDR3 contains 14 residues. This CDR3 is CATTGGGSSEKLFF. The CDR3, as DNA: TGTGCCACCACGGGAGGGGGATCTAGCGAAAAACTGTTTTTT.

The V and J genes are TRBV10-3 and TRBJ1-1, with D possibly matching TRBD1 (5 bases). The CDR3 totals 14 residues. V gave up 5 bases and J gave up 1 base, with 11 bases separating them. CDR1 and CDR2 (germline): ENHRY, SYGVKD. The CDR3 spells CAISIDSKNTEAFF. CDR3 DNA sequence: TGTGCCATCAGTATTGACAGCAAGAACACTGAAGCTTTCTTT.

The rearrangement joins TRBV7-2 to TRBJ2-3, with 8 bases identical to TRBD2. In germline, CDR1 is SGHTA, CDR2 FQGNSA. This CDR3 spans 16 amino acids. V trimming: 1 base; J trimming: 5 bases; junction bases outside the gene matches: 8. CDR3 loop: CASSLGNRGGKDTQYF. The CDR3 nucleotides are TGTGCCAGCAGCTTAGGTAACCGGGGGGGCAAAGATACGCAGTATTTT.

The CDR3 sequence: CASRAGTKNTEAFF. The CDR3 DNA reads TGCGCCAGCAGAGCCGGGACAAAGAACACTGAAGCTTTCTTT. The gene calls are TRBV10-2 and TRBJ1-1, with D possibly matching TRBD1 (6 bases). This CDR3 has 14 amino acids. Trimming pared 6 bases from V and 1 base from J, leaving 12 bases between. Germline V gives CDR1 WSHSY, CDR2 SAAADI.

This clone was detected a few times. The genes are TRBV7-3 and TRBJ2-3; no definite D call. The ends were cut back, 3 bases at V and 1 base at J, with 11 bases in the middle. CDR1 and CDR2 (germline): SGHTA, FQGTGA. This CDR3 region has 15 residues. The CDR3 protein is CASSFSTTGTDTQYF. CDR3 coding DNA: TGTGCCAGCAGCTTTTCCACCACTGGCACAGATACGCAGTATTTT.

V and J are TRBV14 and TRBJ2-3, with D possibly TRBD2 on 7 matching bases. In germline, CDR1 is SGHDN, CDR2 FVKESK. The CDR3 spans 13 residues. Trimming removed 6 bases from V and 5 bases from J, with 12 bases in between. The DNA for the CDR3 is TGTGCCAGCAGATCGGGGGGCCAAGATACGCAGTATTTT. It codes for CASRSGGQDTQYF.

This clone came up a few times. The V and J genes are TRBV10-3 and TRBJ1-4; D is perhaps TRBD1 (5 bases). Germline V gives CDR1 ENHRY, CDR2 SYGVKD. Trimming removed 10 bases from V and 8 bases from J, with 11 bases in between. This CDR3 comprises 11 residues. CDR3 sequence reads: CATRRGEKLFF. DNA of the CDR3: TGTGCCACCCGGAGGGGCGAAAAACTGTTTTTT.

J is TRBJ2-3 and V is TRBV4-2; a weak D match, TRBD2 (6 bases). The germline gives CDR1 LGHNA, CDR2 YNFKEQ. Trimming left V 1 base short and J 3 bases short, with 11 bases between. This CDR3 has 15 amino acids. The CDR3 DNA reads TGTGCCAGCAGCCAAGGGAGGGAACAAACAGATACGCAGTATTTT. It is translated as CASSQGREQTDTQYF.

The chain joins TRBV4-1 to TRBJ1-2; D not certain. The ends were cut back, 2 bases at V and 1 base at J, with 20 bases in the middle. This CDR3 spans 18 amino acids. Germline V gene sequence: CDR1 MGHRA, CDR2 YSYEKL. CDR3 amino acids: CASSQQLGSQAFNYGYTF. DNA for the CDR3: TGCGCCAGCAGCCAACAACTAGGCAGTCAGGCTTTTAACTATGGCTACACCTTC.

The rearrangement joins TRBV9 to TRBJ2-5; 7 positions match TRBD1. The V segment lost 0 bases and the J segment 4 bases; nucleotides outside the gene matches: 0. CDR1 is SGDLS, CDR2 YYNGEE, per germline. The CDR3 length is 13 residues. CDR3 residues: CASSVGQGETQYF. CDR3 nucleotide sequence: TGTGCCAGCAGCGTAGGACAGGGAGAGACCCAGTACTTC.

In this sample, this clone turned up once. The V and J genes are TRBV2 and TRBJ1-2; D not certain. The CDR3 extends over 16 amino acids. CDR1 is SNHLY, CDR2 FYNNEI, per germline. V dropped 1 base and J dropped 2 bases, with 14 bases sitting between them. The CDR3 sequence: CASSEVPPGLNYGYTF. CDR3 bases: TGTGCCAGCAGTGAAGTGCCTCCGGGTTTAAACTATGGCTACACCTTC.

The table lists this clone with a few counts. V usage is TRBV19 and J usage is TRBJ1-1; 9 bases map to TRBD1. Germline V gene sequence: CDR1 LNHDA, CDR2 SQIVND (reference sequence). This CDR3 contains 15 residues. Trimming removed 6 bases from V and 3 bases from J; junction bases left unmatched: 8. For the CDR3, the DNA is TGTGCCAGTAGGCCACAGGGGGCGACGCACACTGAAGCTTTCTTT. This encodes CASRPQGATHTEAFF.

This chain joins TRBV18 and TRBJ1-3, with D possibly being TRBD1 (6 bases). CDR3 length: 17 residues. The germline V gene has CDR1 KGHSH and CDR2 LQKENI. V shed 3 bases and J shed 1 base, with 16 bases lying between them. The CDR3 is CASSPRTGRSSGNTIYF. The CDR3 nucleotides read TGTGCCAGCTCACCCAGAACAGGGCGGTCATCTGGAAACACCATATATTTT.

The rearrangement links TRBV10-3 to TRBJ1-3, with D perhaps TRBD1 (5 bases). Trimming took 0 bases from V and 7 from J, leaving 25 bases between them. Germline V CDR1 and CDR2: ENHRY, SYGVKD. The CDR3 consists of 19 residues. CDR3 sequence reads: CAISESNHGWAGPQNTIYF. The CDR3 DNA reads as TGTGCCATCAGTGAGTCGAACCACGGATGGGCAGGGCCCCAGAACACCATATATTTT.